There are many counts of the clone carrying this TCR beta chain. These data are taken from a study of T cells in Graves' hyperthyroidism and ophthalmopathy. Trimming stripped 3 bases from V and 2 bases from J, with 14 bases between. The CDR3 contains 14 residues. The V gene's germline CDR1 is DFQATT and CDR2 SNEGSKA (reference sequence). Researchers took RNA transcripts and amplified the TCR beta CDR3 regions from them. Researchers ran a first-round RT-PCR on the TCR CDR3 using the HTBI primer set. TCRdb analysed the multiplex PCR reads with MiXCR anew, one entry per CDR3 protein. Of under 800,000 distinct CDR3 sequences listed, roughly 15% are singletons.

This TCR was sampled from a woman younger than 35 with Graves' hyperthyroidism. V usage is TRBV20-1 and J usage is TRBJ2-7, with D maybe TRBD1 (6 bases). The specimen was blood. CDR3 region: CSARGAWRAYEQYF. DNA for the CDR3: TGCAGTGCTAGGGGGGCTTGGCGCGCCTACGAGCAGTACTTC.